The 18 T cell receptor beta chains below come from one sample, sequenced in a study of T cells in Graves' hyperthyroidism and ophthalmopathy. Using RNA transcripts as the source, TCR beta CDR3 regions were amplified. Primed by the HTBI set, a first-round RT-PCR was run on the TCR CDR3. TCRdb used MiXCR to reprocess the multiplex PCR reads, holding one entry per CDR3 protein. The table has 540,000 or so distinct CDR3 sequences, 40% to 55% seen once. The material sequenced was peripheral blood or thyroid tissue (not recorded which). These receptors originate from an adult woman with Graves' disease, either hyperthyroidism or ophthalmopathy (not recorded which).

This chain uses TRBV25-1 with TRBJ2-5, with 13 positions matching TRBD2. V dropped 8 bases and J dropped 4; count of bases not matched to a gene: 10. CDR3 size: 16 residues. Germline values: CDR1 MGHDK, CDR2 SYGVNS. This CDR3 reads CASLLIGLAGAETQYF. The DNA for the CDR3 is TGTGCCAGCTTATTGATAGGACTAGCGGGAGCAGAGACCCAGTACTTC.

About this clonotype: The junction departs from the called germline gene at one end, perhaps through a read error. CDR3 coding DNA: TGTGCCAGCAGGCCCAGGTGGGCCTACGTCCTGACTTTC. It yields the protein CASRPRWAYVLTF. The gene calls are TRBV7-8 and TRBJ2-6; D call uncertain. CDR1 is SGHVS and CDR2 is FQNEAQ in the germline V gene. The CDR3 contains 13 residues.

In this sample, this clonotype turned up many times. The chain is built from TRBV11-2 and TRBJ2-7, with 9 bases aligning to TRBD1. Losses at the gene ends were 1 base for V and 4 bases for J; bases not matched to a gene: 5. CDR3 length: 15 residues. Germline loops: CDR1 SGHAT, CDR2 FQNNGV. The CDR3 loop reads CASSLGTGASYEQYF. The CDR3 coding sequence is TGTGCCAGCAGCTTAGGGACAGGGGCCTCGTACGAGCAGTACTTC.

The gene calls are TRBV12-3 or TRBV12-4 and TRBJ2-2; D is undetermined. The V gene lost 7 bases and the J gene lost 8 bases, with 8 bases spanning the gap. The CDR3 runs 11 residues. The CDR3 here is CASTTEGELFF. The CDR3 nucleotides read TGTGCCAGCACCACGGAGGGGGAGCTGTTTTTT.

The chain is built from TRBV15 and TRBJ1-1, with TRBD1 identical over 8 bases. The V gene end was trimmed by 5 bases and the J gene end by 0 bases; junction bases not matched to a gene: 14. The CDR3 is 18 amino acids. Germline-derived CDR1 and CDR2 are LNHNV and YYDKDF (reference sequence). CDR3 sequence reads: CATSGLRGRWVLNTEAFF. CDR3 nucleotide sequence: TGTGCCACCAGCGGGCTCAGGGGGCGCTGGGTTTTGAACACTGAAGCTTTCTTT.

This clonotype showed up just once. This may be a read error: a much more frequent sequence differs by one nucleotide. The chain has TRBV3-1 and TRBJ2-7; TRBD1 matches at 7 bases. The CDR3 has 14 amino acids. Germline CDR1 and CDR2: LGHDT and YNNKEL (reference sequence). The CDR3: CASSNRQGNYGQYF. The CDR3 nucleotides read TGTGCCAGCAGCAATCGACAGGGAAACTACGGGCAGTACTTC.

This clonotype has only a few counts. J is TRBJ2-6 and V is TRBV19; 7 bases fit TRBD1. V trimming: 11 bases; J trimming: 0 bases; junction bases outside the gene matches: 7. Germline lookup yields CDR1 LNHDA and CDR2 SQIVND (reference sequence). The CDR3 consists of 15 residues. Here the CDR3 reads CAVRDSISGANVLTF. DNA of the CDR3: TGTGCCGTCCGGGACAGCATCTCTGGGGCCAACGTCCTGACTTTC. The variable domain in full, with the rest retrieved from reference TRBV19 and TRBJ2-6, is DGGITQSPKYLFRKEGQNVTLSCEQNLNHDAMYWYRQDPGQGLRLIYYSQIVNDFQKGDIAEGYSVSREKKESFPLTVTSAQKNPTAFYLCAVRDSISGANVLTFGAGSRLTVL.

This clonotype was picked up many times. This chain links TRBV6-5 with TRBJ2-7; D is perhaps TRBD2 (6 bases). CDR3 length: 17 amino acids. CDR1 and CDR2 from the germline V gene are MNHEY and SVGAGI. V shed 0 bases and J shed 5 bases, with 20 bases lying between them. CDR3 in DNA: TGTGCCAGCAGTTACTCGAGAGGTGGAGGGAGTAGGGACGAGCAGTACTTC. It is translated as CASSYSRGGGSRDEQYF.

Comment on this clonotype: One junction end does not reproduce the germline sequence, and a read error may be involved. The chain is built from TRBV10-3 and TRBJ2-7; 7 positions match TRBD1. The germline CDR1 and CDR2 sequences are ENHRY and SYGVKD. The CDR3 spans 14 residues. DNA for the CDR3: TGTGCCATCAAGACTCGACAGGGTCCCTACGGGCAGTACTTC. Protein product: CAIKTRQGPYGQYF.

This clonotype was recorded many times. J is TRBJ1-4 and V is TRBV11-2; unclear D gene. V shed 1 base and J shed 12 bases, with 12 bases lying between them. CDR3 length equals 13 residues. Germline assignment: CDR1 SGHAT and CDR2 FQNNGV. CDR3 residues: CASSLVAEVELFF. For the CDR3, the DNA is TGTGCCAGCAGCTTAGTGGCCGAGGTGGAACTGTTTTTT.

The chain combines TRBV5-1 with TRBJ1-1; D may be TRBD1 (5 bases). CDR1 and CDR2 from the germline V gene are SGHRS and YFSETQ. This CDR3 comprises 14 residues. The V end was cut by 0 bases, the J end by 4 bases, with 10 bases between. The CDR3 sequence: CASSLEGRRTEAFF. The CDR3 region has the DNA TGCGCCAGCAGCTTGGAGGGACGGCGCACTGAAGCTTTCTTT.

CDR3 residues: CASSVRDTLTGGETQYF. The DNA of the CDR3 is TGTGCCAGCAGCGTCCGGGACACACTCACGGGAGGGGAGACCCAGTACTTC. The chain combines TRBV7-2 with TRBJ2-5, with 8 positions matching TRBD2. The junction had 16 bases not matched to a gene; V was cut back by 5 bases and J by 5 bases. This CDR3 comprises 17 residues. Germline V gene data show CDR1 as SGHTA and CDR2 as FQGNSA.

This clonotype was detected many times. This sequence joins TRBV19 and TRBJ1-1; D is perhaps TRBD1 (5 bases). Per germline, CDR1 LNHDA and CDR2 SQIVND (reference sequence). V lost 6 bases, J lost 3 bases, and 20 bases lay in between. This CDR3 has 16 amino acids. Here the CDR3 reads CASRTFWGTGDTEAFF. CDR3 nucleotide sequence: TGTGCCAGTAGGACGTTTTGGGGGACGGGGGACACTGAAGCTTTCTTT.

V is TRBV2 and J is TRBJ2-5; D might be TRBD2 (5 bases). The CDR3 runs 12 residues. V lost 4 bases and J 9 bases, leaving 12 bases between the germline ends. CDR1 SNHLY and CDR2 FYNNEI come from the germline V gene. The chain's CDR3 is CASSGGMQPQYF. CDR3 coding DNA: TGTGCCAGCAGTGGAGGGATGCAGCCCCAGTACTTC.

The table lists this clonotype with a few counts. This sequence joins TRBV28 and TRBJ1-3; 7 nucleotides match TRBD1. The CDR3 has 15 amino acids. Germline V gene sequence: CDR1 MDHEN, CDR2 SYDVKM. J gave up 3 bases and V 3 bases, and 5 bases lay outside the gene matches. The CDR3 spells CASSFEQGIGNTIYF. CDR3 DNA: TGTGCCAGCAGTTTCGAACAGGGGATTGGAAACACCATATATTTT.

This clonotype was recorded at least ten times. The V and J genes are TRBV7-9 and TRBJ1-3, with D unresolved. Germline V gene data show CDR1 as SEHNR and CDR2 as FQNEAQ (reference sequence). The length of the CDR3 is 12 residues. Trimming stripped 5 bases from V and 10 bases from J, with 12 bases between. The CDR3 here is CASSLEFGTIYF. Here the CDR3 DNA reads TGTGCCAGCAGCCTTGAGTTTGGGACCATATATTTT.

This chain links TRBV19 with TRBJ1-3, with D maybe TRBD1 (5 bases). V lost 7 bases to trimming and J lost 4 bases, with 17 bases between them. The CDR3 is made up of 15 amino acids. CDR1 is LNHDA and CDR2 is SQIVND in the germline V gene (reference sequence). CDR3 in DNA: TGTGCCAGTAACCCTGGAGGGGCCAAAGGAAACACCATATATTTT. This codes for CASNPGGAKGNTIYF. The full variable domain, in which reference TRBV19 and TRBJ1-3 provide the parts outside the CDR3, is DGGITQSPKYLFRKEGQNVTLSCEQNLNHDAMYWYRQDPGQGLRLIYYSQIVNDFQKGDIAEGYSVSREKKESFPLTVTSAQKNPTAFYLCASNPGGAKGNTIYFGEGSWLTVV.

The chain carries TRBV10-3 and TRBJ1-1; possible D gene TRBD1, 5 bases. V was clipped by 10 bases and J by 6 bases, with 15 bases between them. CDR1 is ENHRY and CDR2 is SYGVKD in the germline V gene. The length of the CDR3 is 12 residues. This CDR3 reads CATSGGVSEAFF. The CDR3 DNA is TGTGCCACGAGTGGGGGGGTGTCTGAAGCTTTCTTT.